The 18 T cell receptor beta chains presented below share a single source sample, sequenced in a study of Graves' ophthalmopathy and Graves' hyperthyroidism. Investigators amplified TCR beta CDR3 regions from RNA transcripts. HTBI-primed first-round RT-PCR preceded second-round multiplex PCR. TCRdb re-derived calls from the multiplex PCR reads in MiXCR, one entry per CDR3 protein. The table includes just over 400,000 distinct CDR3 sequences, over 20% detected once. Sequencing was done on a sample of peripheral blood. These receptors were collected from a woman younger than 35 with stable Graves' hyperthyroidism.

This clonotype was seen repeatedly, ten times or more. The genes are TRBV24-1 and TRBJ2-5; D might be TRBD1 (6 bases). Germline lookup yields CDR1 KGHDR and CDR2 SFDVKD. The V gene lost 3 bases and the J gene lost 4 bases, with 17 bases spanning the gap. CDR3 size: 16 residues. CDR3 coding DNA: TGTGCCACCAGTGATCTGGGACATCAAGGCGGAGAGACCCAGTACTTC. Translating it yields CATSDLGHQGGETQYF.

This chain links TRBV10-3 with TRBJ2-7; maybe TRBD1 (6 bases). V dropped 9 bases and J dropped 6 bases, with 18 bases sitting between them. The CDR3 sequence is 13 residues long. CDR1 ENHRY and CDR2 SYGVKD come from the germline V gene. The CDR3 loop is CAMSIRGKGEQYF. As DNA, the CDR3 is TGTGCCATGAGTATCAGGGGAAAAGGCGAGCAGTACTTC.

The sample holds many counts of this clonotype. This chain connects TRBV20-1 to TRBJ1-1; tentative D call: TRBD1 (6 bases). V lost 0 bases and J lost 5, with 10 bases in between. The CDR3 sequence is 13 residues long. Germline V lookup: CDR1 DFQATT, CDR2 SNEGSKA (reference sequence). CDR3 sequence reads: CSAREGARTEAFF. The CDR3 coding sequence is TGCAGTGCTAGAGAGGGGGCGCGGACTGAAGCTTTCTTT.

DNA of the CDR3: TGCGCCAGCAGCCAAAATCACCCGGGGCCCTACGAGCAGTACTTC. Protein: CASSQNHPGPYEQYF. V usage is TRBV4-3 and J usage is TRBJ2-7; tentatively, D is TRBD1 or TRBD2 (5 bases each). Germline CDR1 is LGHNA and CDR2 is YSLEER. The V end lost 2 bases, the J end lost 2 bases, and 13 bases lay between the germline ends. The CDR3 consists of 15 residues.

The DNA of the CDR3 is TGTGCCAGCAGTGAGGACCTTCAGGGGGTCACTGAAGCTTTCTTT. Its translation: CASSEDLQGVTEAFF. The chain employs TRBV2 and TRBJ1-1, with 7 bases fitting TRBD1. Trimming cost V 3 bases and J 4 bases; bases outside gene matches: 8. Per the germline V gene, CDR1 is SNHLY and CDR2 is FYNNEI. This CDR3 has 15 residues.

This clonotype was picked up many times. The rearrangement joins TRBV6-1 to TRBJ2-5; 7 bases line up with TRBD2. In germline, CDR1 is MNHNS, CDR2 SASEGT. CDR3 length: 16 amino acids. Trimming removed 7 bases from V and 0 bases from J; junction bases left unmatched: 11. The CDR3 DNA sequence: TGTGCCAGCAAGGAGTTCGGGGGGATAGACCAAGAGACCCAGTACTTC. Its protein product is CASKEFGGIDQETQYF.

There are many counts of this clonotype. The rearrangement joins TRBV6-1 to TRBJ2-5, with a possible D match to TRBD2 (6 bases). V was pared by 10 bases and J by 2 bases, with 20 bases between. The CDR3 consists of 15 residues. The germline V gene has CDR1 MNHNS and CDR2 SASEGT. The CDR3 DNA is TGTGCCACCAAGGATGGAGGGCGGCGACAAGAGACCCAGTACTTC. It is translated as CATKDGGRRQETQYF.

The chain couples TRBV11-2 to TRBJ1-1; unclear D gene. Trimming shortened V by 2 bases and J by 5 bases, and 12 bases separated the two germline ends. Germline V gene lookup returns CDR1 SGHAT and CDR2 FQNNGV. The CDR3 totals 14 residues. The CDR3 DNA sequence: TGTGCCAGCAGCTTATCCCCCAGTAAAACTGAAGCTTTCTTT. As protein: CASSLSPSKTEAFF.

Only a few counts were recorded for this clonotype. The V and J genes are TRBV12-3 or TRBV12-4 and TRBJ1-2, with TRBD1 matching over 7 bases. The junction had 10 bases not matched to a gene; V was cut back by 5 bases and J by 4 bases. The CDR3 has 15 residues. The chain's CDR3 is CASSPPGDSLYGYTF. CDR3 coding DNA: TGTGCCAGCAGTCCCCCCGGGGACAGCCTCTATGGCTACACCTTC.

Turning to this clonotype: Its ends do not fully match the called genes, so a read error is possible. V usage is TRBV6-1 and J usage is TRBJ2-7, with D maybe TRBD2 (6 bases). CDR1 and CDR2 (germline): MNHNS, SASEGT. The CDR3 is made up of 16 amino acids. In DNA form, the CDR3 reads TGTGCCAGCAGGGAAGTCCGGAGGGAGAGCTCCTACGAGCAGTACTTC. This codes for CASREVRRESSYEQYF.

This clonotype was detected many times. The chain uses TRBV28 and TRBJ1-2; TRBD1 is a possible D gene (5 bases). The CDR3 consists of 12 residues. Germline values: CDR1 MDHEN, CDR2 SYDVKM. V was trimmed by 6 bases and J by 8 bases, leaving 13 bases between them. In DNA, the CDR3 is TGTGCCAGCAGAGAACCTGGGGGGGGCTACACCTTC. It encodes CASREPGGGYTF.

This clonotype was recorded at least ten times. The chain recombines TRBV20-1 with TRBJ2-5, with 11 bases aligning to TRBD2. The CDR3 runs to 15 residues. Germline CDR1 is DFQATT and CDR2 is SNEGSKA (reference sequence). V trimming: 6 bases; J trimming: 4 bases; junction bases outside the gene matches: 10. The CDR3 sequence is CSALTIGTSGETQYF. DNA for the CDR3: TGCAGTGCACTGACTATCGGGACTAGCGGAGAGACCCAGTACTTC.

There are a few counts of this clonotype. In nucleotides, the CDR3 is TGTGCCAGCAGTTCCCCGGGACTAGCGGGAAGGGAGACCCAGTACTTC. This codes for CASSSPGLAGRETQYF. The gene calls are TRBV6-2 or TRBV6-3 and TRBJ2-5, with 13 bases matching TRBD2. Germline-derived CDR1 and CDR2 are MNHEY and SVGEGT. V dropped 4 bases and J dropped 5; count of bases not matched to a gene: 7. The CDR3 has 16 amino acids.

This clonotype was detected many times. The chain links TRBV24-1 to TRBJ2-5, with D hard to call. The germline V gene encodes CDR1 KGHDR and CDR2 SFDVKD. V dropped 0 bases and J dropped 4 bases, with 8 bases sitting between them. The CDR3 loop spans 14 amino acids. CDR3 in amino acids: CATSDLHGSETQYF. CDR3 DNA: TGTGCCACCAGTGATTTGCATGGGTCAGAGACCCAGTACTTC.

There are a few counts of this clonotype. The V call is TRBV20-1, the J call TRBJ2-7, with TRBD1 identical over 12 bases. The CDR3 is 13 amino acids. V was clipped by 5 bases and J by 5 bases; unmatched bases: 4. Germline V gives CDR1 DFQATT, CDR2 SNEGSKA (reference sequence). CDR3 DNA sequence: TGCAGTGCTTGGGGACAGGGGGCCCACGAGCAGTACTTC. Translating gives CSAWGQGAHEQYF.

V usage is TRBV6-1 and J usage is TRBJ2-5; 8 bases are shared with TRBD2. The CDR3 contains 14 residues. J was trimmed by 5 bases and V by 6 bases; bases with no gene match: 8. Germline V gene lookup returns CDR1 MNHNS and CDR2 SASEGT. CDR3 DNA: TGTGCCAGCAGGAGGACAGCGGGGGAGGAGACCCAGTACTTC. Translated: CASRRTAGEETQYF.

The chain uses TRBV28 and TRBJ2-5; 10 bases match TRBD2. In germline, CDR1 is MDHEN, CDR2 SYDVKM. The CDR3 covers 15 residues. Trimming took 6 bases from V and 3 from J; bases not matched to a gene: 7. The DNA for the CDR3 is TGTGCCAGCAGCCCGCTTGGGACTAGCGAAGAGACCCAGTACTTC. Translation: CASSPLGTSEETQYF.

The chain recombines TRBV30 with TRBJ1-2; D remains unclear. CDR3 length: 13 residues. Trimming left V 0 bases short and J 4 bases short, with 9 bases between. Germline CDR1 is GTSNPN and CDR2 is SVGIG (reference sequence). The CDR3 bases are TGTGCCTGGAGTGTTCAAGAGATCTATGGCTACACCTTC. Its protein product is CAWSVQEIYGYTF.